This T cell receptor (beta chain) was captured in a study of OX40 agonist ivuxolimab in advanced cancers. A note on this clone: Its antigen is as yet unknown.

The repertoire was sequenced with immunoSEQ multiplex PCR; TCRdb's copy has only in-frame clones and lacks some. This table holds about 99,000 clones, around nine tenths found once. Notes on the study in general: Among expanded peripheral T cells, antigen specificity went undetermined.

V was cut by 1 base and J by 7 bases, with 8 bases left in between. The CDR3 totals 13 residues. CDR1 and CDR2 from the germline V gene are SGHAT and FQNNGV. Specimen: CD4+ or CD8+ T cells sorted from blood, collected in a trial of the OX40 agonist ivuxolimab. The TCR originated in an adult with an advanced solid tumor such as melanoma, head and neck, liver or kidney cancer. The chain combines TRBV11-2 with TRBJ2-4; D possibly corresponds to TRBD2 (5 bases). The CDR3 spells CASSLGRVNIQYF. As DNA, the CDR3 is TGTGCCAGCAGCTTAGGGCGGGTTAACATTCAGTACTTC.